The 24 T cell receptor beta chains below all came from one sample that was sequenced in a study of blood T cell repertoires in COVID-19. Generated by immunoSEQ multiplex PCR, the TCRdb table keeps only in-frame clones and is missing some. The top ten hold approximately 10% of the sample, which has around 200,000 clones, around 90% seen once. Sequenced input: PBMCs or T cells enriched from blood (not recorded which). Source of these receptors: a man aged 18 to 30 with acute COVID-19.

The chain employs TRBV20-1 and TRBJ2-2, with 8 bases that match TRBD2. The V gene end was trimmed by 3 bases and the J gene end by 1 base; junction bases not matched to a gene: 4. The CDR3 loop spans 15 amino acids. Germline values: CDR1 DFQATT, CDR2 SNEGSKA (reference sequence). CDR3 DNA sequence: TGCAGTGCTAGTGGGCTAGCGGGGAACACCGGGGAGCTGTTTTTT. It is translated as CSASGLAGNTGELFF.

In its sample, this clone was seen once. The genes are TRBV18 and TRBJ2-2, with 13 bases matching TRBD2. J lost 4 bases, V lost 4 bases, and 12 bases had no gene match. Germline CDR1 is KGHSH and CDR2 is LQKENI. CDR3 size: 19 residues. The CDR3 region is CASSLALPGLAGVTGELFF. The CDR3 bases are TGTGCCAGCTCACTTGCCCTACCAGGACTAGCGGGAGTCACCGGGGAGCTGTTTTTT.

The chain carries TRBV5-6 and TRBJ2-1; 11 bases align to TRBD2. The CDR3 is 16 residues long. J was trimmed by 4 bases and V by 0 bases; bases with no gene match: 3. Per the germline V gene, CDR1 is SGHDT and CDR2 is YYEEEE. Here the CDR3 reads CASSLGLAGNYNEQFF. The CDR3 bases are TGTGCCAGCAGCTTGGGACTAGCGGGGAATTACAATGAGCAGTTCTTC.

The chain joins TRBV5-1 to TRBJ1-2; 7 bases line up with TRBD1. The CDR3 is 14 residues long. Trimming cost V 0 bases and J 6 bases; bases outside gene matches: 5. Per the germline V gene, CDR1 is SGHRS and CDR2 is YFSETQ. CDR3 amino acids: CASSLDRGSDGYTF. The CDR3 region has the DNA TGCGCCAGCAGCTTGGACAGGGGATCTGATGGCTACACCTTC.

This chain joins TRBV5-1 and TRBJ2-7; 12 positions match TRBD1. J gave up 7 bases and V 6 bases, and 8 bases lay outside the gene matches. The CDR3 totals 14 residues. The germline V gene encodes CDR1 SGHRS and CDR2 YFSETQ. CDR3 bases: TGCGCCAGCACCGCGGGACAGGGGGCGCAGGAGCAGTACTTC. This encodes CASTAGQGAQEQYF.

The CDR3: CATGQGKIETQYF. The DNA of the CDR3 is TGTGCCACCGGGCAGGGAAAGATAGAGACCCAGTACTTC. The chain couples TRBV24-1 to TRBJ2-5; D is perhaps TRBD1 (5 bases). Per the germline V gene, CDR1 is KGHDR and CDR2 is SFDVKD. The CDR3 has 13 amino acids. Trimming removed 9 bases at V and 4 bases at J, with 14 bases between.

The chain carries TRBV11-2 and TRBJ1-1, with D tentatively TRBD1 (5 bases). The CDR3 loop spans 13 amino acids. V dropped 5 bases and J dropped 8 bases, with 15 bases sitting between them. Per germline, CDR1 SGHAT and CDR2 FQNNGV. Here the CDR3 reads CASSPRPGIEAFF. As DNA, the CDR3 is TGTGCCAGCAGCCCCAGACCAGGGATAGAAGCTTTCTTT. Full variable domain (remainder filled in from reference TRBV11-2 and TRBJ1-1): EAGVAQSPRYKIIEKRQSVAFWCNPISGHATLYWYQQILGQGPKLLIQFQNNGVVDDSQLPKDRFSAERLKGVDSTLKIQPAKLEDSAVYLCASSPRPGIEAFFGQGTRLTVV.

The chain employs TRBV28 and TRBJ1-2, with 11 nucleotides matching TRBD1. V trimming: 4 bases; J trimming: 2 bases; junction bases outside the gene matches: 3. Per germline, CDR1 MDHEN and CDR2 SYDVKM. CDR3 length: 15 amino acids. CDR3 region: CASSSGQGANYGYTF. CDR3 DNA sequence: TGTGCCAGCAGTTCCGGACAGGGGGCGAACTATGGCTACACCTTC.

The CDR3 coding sequence is TGTGCCACCAGTGCTTGGACAGGGAGCACAGATACGCAGTATTTT. Translating it yields CATSAWTGSTDTQYF. The gene calls are TRBV24-1 and TRBJ2-3; the match to TRBD1 covers 8 bases. The CDR3 is 15 amino acids. Germline V gene data show CDR1 as KGHDR and CDR2 as SFDVKD. V lost 5 bases to trimming and J lost 0 bases; unmatched junction nucleotides: 3.

The chain links TRBV7-5 to TRBJ1-5; the DNA was not compared with TRBD1, the D call given in the table. TRBV7-5 has pseudogene status. The CDR3 loop spans 15 amino acids. The CDR3 nucleotides are TGTGCCAGAAGCTGTCCCAGGGGTAGGGGTCAGCCCCAGCATTTT. It translates to CARSCPRGRGQPQHF.

This chain joins TRBV2 and TRBJ1-5; D is ambiguous. In germline, CDR1 is SNHLY, CDR2 FYNNEI. V lost 4 bases to trimming and J lost 0 bases, with 7 bases between them. The CDR3 has 14 residues. The CDR3 DNA follows: TGTGCCAGCAGTGTCTATAATAGCAATCAGCCCCAGCATTTT. This translates into CASSVYNSNQPQHF.

The CDR3: CASSILAGADTQYF. For the CDR3, the DNA is TGTGCCAGCAGTATCCTAGCGGGAGCTGATACGCAGTATTTT. The chain recombines TRBV6-5 with TRBJ2-3, with 10 bases matching TRBD2. Germline lookup yields CDR1 MNHEY and CDR2 SVGAGI. This CDR3 is 14 amino acids long. Germline trimming cut 5 bases from V and 6 bases from J; bases unmatched to any gene: 5.

The CDR3 DNA is TGTGCCAGCACCGTCGGAGGGTCGGAAGGCTACACCTTC. This sequence encodes CASTVGGSEGYTF. The chain combines TRBV28 with TRBJ1-2; D is unclear. The CDR3 is 13 amino acids. Germline CDR1 is MDHEN and CDR2 is SYDVKM. The V and J ends lost 7 bases and 8 bases respectively, with 17 bases between them.

The chain recombines TRBV29-1 with TRBJ1-3; the D is unclear. The CDR3 extends over 11 amino acids. Trimming left V 7 bases short and J 0 bases short, with 4 bases between. CDR1 SQVTM and CDR2 ANQGSEA come from the germline V gene. CDR3 in DNA: TGCAGCGCCTCCTCTGGAAACACCATATATTTT. It encodes CSASSGNTIYF. Combining the CDR3 with reference TRBV29-1 and TRBJ1-3 gives the whole variable domain SAVISQKPSRDICQRGTSLTIQCQVDSQVTMMFWYRQQPGQSLTLIATANQGSEATYESGFVIDKFPISRPNLTFSTLTVSNMSPEDSSIYLCSASSGNTIYFGEGSWLTVV.

J is TRBJ2-7 and V is TRBV4-2, with 8 bases that match TRBD2. The CDR3 runs 15 residues. Germline lookup yields CDR1 LGHNA and CDR2 YNFKEQ. J was trimmed by 2 bases and V by 1 base; bases with no gene match: 4. CDR3 in amino acids: CASSQGASGPYEQYF. The DNA of the CDR3 is TGTGCCAGCAGCCAAGGGGCTAGCGGGCCCTACGAGCAGTACTTC.

The V and J genes are TRBV19 and TRBJ1-5; D might be TRBD1 (5 bases). Germline CDR1 reads LNHDA; CDR2 reads SQIVND (reference sequence). Trimming left V 4 bases short and J 3 bases short, with 7 bases between. CDR3 length: 13 amino acids. The CDR3 reads CASSKGVNQPQHF. The DNA of the CDR3 is TGTGCCAGTAGTAAAGGGGTCAATCAGCCCCAGCATTTT.

This clone was observed a single time. Other DNA sequences from this sample encode an identical CDR3 as well. This chain connects TRBV6-5 to TRBJ2-1; 11 bases match TRBD2. Germline V gene data show CDR1 as MNHEY and CDR2 as SVGAGI. The J segment lost 3 bases and the V segment lost 0 bases, leaving 1 base of the junction unmatched. The CDR3 is made up of 16 amino acids. The chain's CDR3 is CASSYSGTSGYNEQFF. CDR3 DNA sequence: TGTGCCAGCAGTTACTCCGGGACTAGCGGCTACAATGAGCAGTTCTTC.

The CDR3 DNA is TGTGCCAGCAGCCAAGAAGGGCCAGCGGGAGGATCCTACGAGCAGTACTTC. It codes for CASSQEGPAGGSYEQYF. The chain uses TRBV4-2 and TRBJ2-7; TRBD2 matches 9 bases. This CDR3 has 17 residues. Unmatched junction bases numbered 7, after V lost 0 bases and J lost 1 base. The germline CDR1 and CDR2 sequences are LGHNA and YNFKEQ.

The rearrangement links TRBV3-1 (or the pseudogene TRBV3-2) to TRBJ2-1; TRBD2 matches at 13 bases. V gave up 4 bases and J gave up 6 bases; unmatched junction bases: 6. CDR1 and CDR2 from the germline V gene are LGHDT and YNNKEL (reference sequence). This CDR3 has 16 residues. The CDR3 here is CASSLTSGRVFNEQFF. Here the CDR3 DNA reads TGTGCCAGCAGCCTCACTAGCGGGAGGGTTTTCAATGAGCAGTTCTTC.

Of note for this clone: The junction departs from the called germline gene at one end, perhaps through a read error. The chain carries TRBV7-3 and TRBJ1-2; D is possibly TRBD1 (5 bases). The length of the CDR3 is 13 residues. In germline, CDR1 is SGHTA, CDR2 FQGTGA. This CDR3 is CASSLGGNYGHTF. CDR3 nucleotide sequence: TGTGCCAGCAGCTTGGGGGGGAACTATGGCCACACCTTC.

This sequence joins TRBV3-1 (or the pseudogene TRBV3-2) and TRBJ2-5; 7 bases fit TRBD2. Germline assignment: CDR1 LGHDT and CDR2 YNNKEL (reference sequence). V was pared by 0 bases and J by 3 bases, with 7 bases of the junction left unmatched. This CDR3 is built from 16 residues. The CDR3 nucleotides read TGTGCCAGCAGCCAAGATGCCAGCGGGACGAAAGAGACCCAGTACTTC. Residues: CASSQDASGTKETQYF.

J is TRBJ2-7 and V is TRBV19; a possible D gene is TRBD2 (5 bases). Germline CDR1 LNHDA, CDR2 SQIVND (reference sequence). V lost 3 bases and J 5 bases, leaving 8 bases between the germline ends. This CDR3 has 12 amino acids. The CDR3 bases are TGTGCCAGTAGTATCGGTAGCGACGAGCAGTACTTC. It encodes CASSIGSDEQYF.

The gene calls are TRBV15 and TRBJ2-2; TRBD1 matches 10 bases. This CDR3 is built from 18 residues. J gave up 4 bases and V 2 bases, and 10 bases lay outside the gene matches. Germline loops: CDR1 LNHNV, CDR2 YYDKDF (reference sequence). The CDR3 spells CATSRRRGQGGGTGELFF. The CDR3 region has the DNA TGTGCCACCAGCAGACGACGTGGACAGGGGGGAGGCACCGGGGAGCTGTTTTTT.

This clone was counted a single time. CDR3 sequence reads: CASSYALAGGPDTQYF. The CDR3 DNA is TGTGCCAGCAGCTATGCCCTAGCGGGAGGGCCAGATACGCAGTATTTT. The chain carries TRBV11-2 and TRBJ2-3; 12 bases line up with TRBD2. V was pared by 4 bases and J by 4 bases, with 6 bases of the junction left unmatched. Germline V gene lookup returns CDR1 SGHAT and CDR2 FQNNGV. CDR3 length: 16 amino acids.